This is a list of T cell receptor beta chains from one sample in a study of vaccination effects on CD4 cells after COVID-19. No antigen has been identified for these receptors. TCRdb's copy holds only in-frame clones and misses some; the assay was immunoSEQ multiplex PCR. Of about 66,000 clones listed, about 80% were seen once; the top ten hold 0.75% to 1%. The sample in question was CD4+ T cells from PBMCs cultured with HCoV-OC43 spike peptides, obtained after COVID-19 vaccination. Receptors originate from a human donor who received a COVID-19 vaccine. CDR3s include the opening cysteine and the closing phenylalanine or tryptophan. A D gene is named only where the DNA matches it firmly. Expanded clones are given a class, and other clones once, few, many or no size at all.

clone_size: many; v_call: TRBV24-1; j_call: TRBJ2-1; d_call: TRBD1; cdr3_aa: CATSDSMTGGHYNEQFF; cdr3_nt: TGTGCCACCAGTGACAGTATGACAGGGGGTCACTACAATGAGCAGTTCTTC
clone_size: NA; v_call: TRBV6-1; j_call: TRBJ1-1; d_call: NA; cdr3_aa: CASSEMGNTEAFF; cdr3_nt: TGTGCCAGCAGTGAAATGGGAAACACTGAAGCTTTCTTT
clone_size: NA; v_call: TRBV5-1; j_call: TRBJ2-2; d_call: TRBD2; cdr3_aa: CASSVTAGTNTGELFF; cdr3_nt: TGCGCCAGCAGCGTTACAGCGGGGACGAACACCGGGGAGCTGTTTTTT
clone_size: NA; v_call: TRBV9; j_call: TRBJ2-1; d_call: NA; cdr3_aa: CASSVSLPGSGEQFF; cdr3_nt: TGTGCCAGCAGCGTATCTCTACCAGGGTCGGGTGAGCAGTTCTTC
clone_size: few; v_call: TRBV3-1/TRBV3-2; j_call: TRBJ1-2; d_call: NA; cdr3_aa: CASSNKDRSLNYGYTF; cdr3_nt: TGTGCCAGCAGCAACAAGGACAGATCCCTTAACTATGGCTACACCTTC
clone_size: NA; v_call: TRBV28; j_call: TRBJ1-3; d_call: NA; cdr3_aa: CASSSPGHASGNTIYF; cdr3_nt: TGTGCCAGCAGTTCACCGGGACACGCATCTGGAAACACCATATATTTT
clone_size: once; v_call: TRBV21-1; j_call: TRBJ1-5; d_call: NA; cdr3_aa: CASSKEPGYSNQPQHF; cdr3_nt: TGTGCCAGCAGCAAAGAGCCAGGTTATAGCAATCAGCCCCAGCATTTT
clone_size: NA; v_call: TRBV2; j_call: TRBJ1-5; d_call: NA; cdr3_aa: CAGKGPGGQPQHF; cdr3_nt: TGTGCCGGCAAGGGACCCGGAGGGCAGCCCCAGCATTTT
clone_size: NA; v_call: TRBV6-6; j_call: TRBJ1-1; d_call: TRBD1; cdr3_aa: CAGSRGGQDTEAFF; cdr3_nt: TGTGCCGGCTCCCGAGGGGGACAGGACACTGAAGCTTTCTTT
clone_size: NA; v_call: TRBV7-3; j_call: TRBJ1-4; d_call: TRBD1; cdr3_aa: CASSPGTAGGEKLFF; cdr3_nt: TGTGCCAGCAGCCCGGGGACAGCCGGGGGTGAAAAACTGTTTTTT
clone_size: few; v_call: TRBV30; j_call: TRBJ1-2; d_call: NA; cdr3_aa: CAWSVLHLGGGYGYTF; cdr3_nt: TGTGCCTGGAGTGTACTCCACCTGGGTGGAGGGTATGGCTACACCTTC
clone_size: NA; v_call: TRBV30; j_call: TRBJ1-5; d_call: NA; cdr3_aa: CAWSEFSDNQPQHF; cdr3_nt: TGTGCCTGGAGTGAATTCTCGGACAATCAGCCCCAGCATTTT
clone_size: NA; v_call: TRBV29-1; j_call: TRBJ2-1; d_call: NA; cdr3_aa: CSVTKGDEQFF; cdr3_nt: TGCAGCGTTACTAAGGGGGATGAGCAGTTCTTC
clone_size: NA; v_call: TRBV9; j_call: TRBJ1-1; d_call: NA; cdr3_aa: CASSVEVWTTEAFF; cdr3_nt: TGTGCCAGCAGCGTAGAAGTGTGGACCACTGAAGCTTTCTTT
clone_size: NA; v_call: TRBV7-2; j_call: TRBJ2-2; d_call: TRBD1; cdr3_aa: CASSLTPTGVGGELFF; cdr3_nt: TGTGCCAGCAGCTTAACCCCAACAGGGGTGGGCGGGGAGCTGTTTTTT
clone_size: NA; v_call: TRBV2; j_call: TRBJ1-2; d_call: TRBD1; cdr3_aa: CASSEWWDRGGYTF; cdr3_nt: TGTGCCAGCAGTGAATGGTGGGACAGAGGGGGCTACACCTTC